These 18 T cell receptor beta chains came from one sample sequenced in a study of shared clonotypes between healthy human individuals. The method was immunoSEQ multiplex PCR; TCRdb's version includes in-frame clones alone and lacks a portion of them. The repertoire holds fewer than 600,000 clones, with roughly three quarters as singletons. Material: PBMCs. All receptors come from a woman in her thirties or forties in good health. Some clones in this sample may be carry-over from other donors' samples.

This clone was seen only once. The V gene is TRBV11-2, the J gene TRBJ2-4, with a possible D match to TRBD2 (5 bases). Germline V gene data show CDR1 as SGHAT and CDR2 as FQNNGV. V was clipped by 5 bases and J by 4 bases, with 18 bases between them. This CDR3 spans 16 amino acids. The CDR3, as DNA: TGTGCCAGCAGCCCGAGGGCAAGTGCCCCAAAAAACATTCAGTACTTC. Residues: CASSPRASAPKNIQYF. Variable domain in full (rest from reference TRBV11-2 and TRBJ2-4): EAGVAQSPRYKIIEKRQSVAFWCNPISGHATLYWYQQILGQGPKLLIQFQNNGVVDDSQLPKDRFSAERLKGVDSTLKIQPAKLEDSAVYLCASSPRASAPKNIQYFGAGTRLSVL.

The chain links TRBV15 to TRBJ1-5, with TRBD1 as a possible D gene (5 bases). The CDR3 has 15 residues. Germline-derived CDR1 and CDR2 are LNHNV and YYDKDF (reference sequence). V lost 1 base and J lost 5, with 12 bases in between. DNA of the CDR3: TGTGCCACCAGCAGAGGTAGGGGTGGGTATCAGCCCCAGCATTTT. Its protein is CATSRGRGGYQPQHF.

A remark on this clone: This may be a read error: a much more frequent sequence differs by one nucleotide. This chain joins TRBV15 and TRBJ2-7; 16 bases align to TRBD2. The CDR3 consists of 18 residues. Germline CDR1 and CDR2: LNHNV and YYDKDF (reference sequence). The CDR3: CATSRGLAGGRGSYGQYF. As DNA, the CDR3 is TGTGCCACCAGCAGGGGACTAGCGGGAGGGCGGGGGTCCTACGGGCAGTACTTC. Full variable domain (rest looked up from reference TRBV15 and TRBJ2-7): DAMVIQNPRYQVTQFGKPVTLSCSQTLNHNVMYWYQQKSSQAPKLLFHYYDKDFNNEADTPDNFQSRRPNTSFCFLDIRSPGLGDTAMYLCATSRGLAGGRGSYGQYFGPGTRLTVT.

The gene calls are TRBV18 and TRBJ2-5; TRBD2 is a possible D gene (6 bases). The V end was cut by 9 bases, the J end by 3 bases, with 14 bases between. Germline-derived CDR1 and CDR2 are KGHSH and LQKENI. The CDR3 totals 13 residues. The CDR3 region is CASSIAEKETQYF. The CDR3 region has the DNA TGTGCCAGTTCTATAGCGGAGAAAGAGACCCAGTACTTC.

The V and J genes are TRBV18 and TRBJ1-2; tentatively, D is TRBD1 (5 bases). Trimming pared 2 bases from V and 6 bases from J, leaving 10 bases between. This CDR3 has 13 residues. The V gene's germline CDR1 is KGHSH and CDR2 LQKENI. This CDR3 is CASSPDSDDGYTF. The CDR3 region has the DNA TGTGCCAGCTCACCAGACAGCGACGATGGCTACACCTTC.

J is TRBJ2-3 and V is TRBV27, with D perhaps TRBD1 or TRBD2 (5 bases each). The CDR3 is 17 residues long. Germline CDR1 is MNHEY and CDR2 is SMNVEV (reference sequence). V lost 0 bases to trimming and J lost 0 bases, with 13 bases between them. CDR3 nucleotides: TGTGCCAGCAGTTTATCGTGGGACCCCTCTAGCACAGATACGCAGTATTTT. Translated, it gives CASSLSWDPSSTDTQYF.

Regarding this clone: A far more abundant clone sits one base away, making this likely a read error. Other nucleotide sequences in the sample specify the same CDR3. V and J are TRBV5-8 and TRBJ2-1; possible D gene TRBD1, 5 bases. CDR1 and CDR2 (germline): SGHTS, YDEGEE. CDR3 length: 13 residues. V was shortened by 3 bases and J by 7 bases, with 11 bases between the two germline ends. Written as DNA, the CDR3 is TGTGCCAGCAGCTGGGGCATTCGGAATGAGCAGTTCTTC. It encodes CASSWGIRNEQFF.

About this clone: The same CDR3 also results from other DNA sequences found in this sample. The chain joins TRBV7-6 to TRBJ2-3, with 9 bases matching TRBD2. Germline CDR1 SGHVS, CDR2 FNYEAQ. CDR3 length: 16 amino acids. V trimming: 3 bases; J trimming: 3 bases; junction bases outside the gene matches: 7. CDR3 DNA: TGTGCCAGCAGCTTGGCGGAAGCGGGAGGTACAGATACGCAGTATTTT. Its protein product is CASSLAEAGGTDTQYF.

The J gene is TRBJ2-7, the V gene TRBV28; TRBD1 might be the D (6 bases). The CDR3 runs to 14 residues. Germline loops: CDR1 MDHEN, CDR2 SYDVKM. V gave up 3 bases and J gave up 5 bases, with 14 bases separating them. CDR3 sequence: CASSFPHRAHEQYF. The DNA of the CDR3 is TGTGCCAGCAGTTTCCCCCACAGGGCCCACGAGCAGTACTTC.

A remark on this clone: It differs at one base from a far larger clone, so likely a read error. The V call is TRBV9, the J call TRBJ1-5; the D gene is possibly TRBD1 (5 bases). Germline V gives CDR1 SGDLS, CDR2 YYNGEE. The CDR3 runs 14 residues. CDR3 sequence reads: CASSVGGAGQPQRF. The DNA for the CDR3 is TGTGCCAGCAGCGTAGGTGGGGCAGGTCAGCCCCAGCGTTTT.

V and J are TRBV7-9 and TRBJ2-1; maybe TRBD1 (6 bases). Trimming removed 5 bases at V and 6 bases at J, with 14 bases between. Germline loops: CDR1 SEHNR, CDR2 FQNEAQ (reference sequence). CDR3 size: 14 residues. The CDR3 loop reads CASSLLGAPNEQFF. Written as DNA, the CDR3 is TGTGCCAGCAGCCTCCTGGGGGCTCCCAATGAGCAGTTCTTC.

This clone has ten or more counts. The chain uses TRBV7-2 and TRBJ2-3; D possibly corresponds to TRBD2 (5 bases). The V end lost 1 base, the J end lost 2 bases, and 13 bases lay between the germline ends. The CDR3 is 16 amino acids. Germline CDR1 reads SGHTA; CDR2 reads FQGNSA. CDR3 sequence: CASSLDPSSVTDTQYF. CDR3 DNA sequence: TGTGCCAGCAGCTTAGACCCGAGTAGCGTCACAGATACGCAGTATTTT. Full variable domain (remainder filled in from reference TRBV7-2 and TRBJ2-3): GAGVSQSPSNKVTEKGKDVELRCDPISGHTALYWYRQSLGQGLEFLIYFQGNSAPDKSGLPSDRFSAERTGGSVSTLTIQRTQQEDSAVYLCASSLDPSSVTDTQYFGPGTRLTVL.

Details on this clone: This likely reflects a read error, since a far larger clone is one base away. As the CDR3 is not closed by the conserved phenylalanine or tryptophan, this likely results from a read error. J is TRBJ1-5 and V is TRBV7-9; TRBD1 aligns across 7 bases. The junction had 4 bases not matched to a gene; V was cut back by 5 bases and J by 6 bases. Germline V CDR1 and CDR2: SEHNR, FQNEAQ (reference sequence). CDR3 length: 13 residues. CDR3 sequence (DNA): TGTGCCAGCAGCCCAGAGGGGGCTCAGCCCCAGCATTTA. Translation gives CASSPEGAQPQHL.

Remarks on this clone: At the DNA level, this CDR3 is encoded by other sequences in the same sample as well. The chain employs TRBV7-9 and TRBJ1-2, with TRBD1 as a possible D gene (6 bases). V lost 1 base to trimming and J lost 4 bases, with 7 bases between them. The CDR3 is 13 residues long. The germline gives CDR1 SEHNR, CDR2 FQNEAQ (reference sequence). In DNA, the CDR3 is TGTGCCAGCAGCTTAGTAGGGGGCTATGGCTACACCTTC. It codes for CASSLVGGYGYTF.

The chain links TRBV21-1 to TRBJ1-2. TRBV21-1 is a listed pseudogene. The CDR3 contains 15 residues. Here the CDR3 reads CASSKVGSYPYGYTF. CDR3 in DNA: TGTGCCAGCAGCAAAGTTGGCAGCTATCCTTATGGCTACACCTTC.

The CDR3 bases are TGTGCCACCAGCGGGACCAACTTCTCGTACAATGAGCAGTTCTTC. Translation gives CATSGTNFSYNEQFF. V and J are TRBV15 and TRBJ2-1; D might be TRBD1 or TRBD2, each matching 5 bases. V gave up 5 bases and J gave up 4 bases, with 15 bases separating them. CDR3 size: 15 residues. CDR1 and CDR2 (germline): LNHNV, YYDKDF (reference sequence).

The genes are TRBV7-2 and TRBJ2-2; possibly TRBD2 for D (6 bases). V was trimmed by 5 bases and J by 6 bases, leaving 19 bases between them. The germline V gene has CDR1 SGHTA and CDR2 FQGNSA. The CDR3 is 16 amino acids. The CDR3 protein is CASSDRFGGRSGELFF. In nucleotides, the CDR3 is TGTGCCAGCAGCGATAGGTTTGGAGGGCGATCCGGGGAGCTGTTTTTT.

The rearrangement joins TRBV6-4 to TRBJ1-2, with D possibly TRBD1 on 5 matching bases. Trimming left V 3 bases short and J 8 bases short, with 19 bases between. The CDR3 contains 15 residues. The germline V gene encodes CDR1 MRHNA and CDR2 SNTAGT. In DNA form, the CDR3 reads TGTGCCAGCAGTGAGGCGTCCGGGGCCCGAGGGGGCTACACCTTC. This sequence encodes CASSEASGARGGYTF.